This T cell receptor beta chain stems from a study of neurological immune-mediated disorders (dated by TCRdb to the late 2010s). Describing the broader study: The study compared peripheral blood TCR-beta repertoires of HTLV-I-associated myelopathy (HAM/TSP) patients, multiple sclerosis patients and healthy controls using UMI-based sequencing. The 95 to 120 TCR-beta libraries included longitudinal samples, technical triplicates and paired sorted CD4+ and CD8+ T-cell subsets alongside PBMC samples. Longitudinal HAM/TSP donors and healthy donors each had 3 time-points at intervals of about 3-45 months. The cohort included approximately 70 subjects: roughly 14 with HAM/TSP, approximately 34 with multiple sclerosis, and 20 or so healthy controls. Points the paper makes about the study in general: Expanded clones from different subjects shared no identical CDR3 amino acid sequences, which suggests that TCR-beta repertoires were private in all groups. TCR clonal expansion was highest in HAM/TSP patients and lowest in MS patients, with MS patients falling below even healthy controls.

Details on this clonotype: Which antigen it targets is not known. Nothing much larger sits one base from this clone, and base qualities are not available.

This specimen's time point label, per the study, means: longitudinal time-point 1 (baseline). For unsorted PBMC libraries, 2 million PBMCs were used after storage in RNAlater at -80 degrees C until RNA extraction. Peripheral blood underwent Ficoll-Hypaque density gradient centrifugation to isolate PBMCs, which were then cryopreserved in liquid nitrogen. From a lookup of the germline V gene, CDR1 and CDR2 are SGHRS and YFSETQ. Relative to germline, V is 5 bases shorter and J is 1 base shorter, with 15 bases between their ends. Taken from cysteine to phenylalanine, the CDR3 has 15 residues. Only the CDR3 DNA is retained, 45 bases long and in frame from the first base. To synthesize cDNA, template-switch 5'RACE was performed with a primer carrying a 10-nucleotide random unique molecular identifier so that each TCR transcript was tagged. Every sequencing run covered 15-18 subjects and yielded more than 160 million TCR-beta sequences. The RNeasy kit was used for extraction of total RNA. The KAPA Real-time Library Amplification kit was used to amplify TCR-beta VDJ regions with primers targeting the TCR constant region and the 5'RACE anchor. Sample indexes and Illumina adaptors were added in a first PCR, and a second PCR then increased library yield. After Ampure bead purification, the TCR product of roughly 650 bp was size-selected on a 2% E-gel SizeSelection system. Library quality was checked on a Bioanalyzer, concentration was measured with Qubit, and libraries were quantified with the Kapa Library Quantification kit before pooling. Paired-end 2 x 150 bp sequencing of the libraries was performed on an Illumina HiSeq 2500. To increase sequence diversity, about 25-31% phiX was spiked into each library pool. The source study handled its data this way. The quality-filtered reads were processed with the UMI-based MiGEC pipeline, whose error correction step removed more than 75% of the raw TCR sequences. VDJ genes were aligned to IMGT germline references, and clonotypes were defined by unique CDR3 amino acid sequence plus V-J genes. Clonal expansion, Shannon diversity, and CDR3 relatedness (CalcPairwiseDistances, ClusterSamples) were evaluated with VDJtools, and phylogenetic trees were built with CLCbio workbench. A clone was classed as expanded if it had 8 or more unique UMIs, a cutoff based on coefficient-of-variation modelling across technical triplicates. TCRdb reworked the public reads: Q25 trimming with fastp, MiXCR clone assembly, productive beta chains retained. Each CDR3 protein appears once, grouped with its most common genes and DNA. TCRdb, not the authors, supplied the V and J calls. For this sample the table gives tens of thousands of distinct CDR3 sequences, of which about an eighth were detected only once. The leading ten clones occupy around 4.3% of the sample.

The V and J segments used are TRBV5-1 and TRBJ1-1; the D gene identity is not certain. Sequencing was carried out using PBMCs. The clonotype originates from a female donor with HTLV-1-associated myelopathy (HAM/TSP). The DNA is TGCGCCAGCAGTCACCAGTCGGAGGGGAACACTGAAGCTTTCTTT. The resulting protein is CASSHQSEGNTEAFF.